This T cell receptor beta chain was obtained from a study of human T cells and chemical hapten exposure. In TCRdb, the RACE reads were re-called with MiXCR into one record per CDR3 protein. The table has roughly 40,000 distinct CDR3 sequences, 12% seen once. Time point described: patch test 3, about 24 weeks after DPC sensitization. Treatment here: therapeutic diphenylcyclopropenone sensitization with weekly scalp DPC. Unfractionated whole blood was the source from which total RNA was extracted. The CDR3 extends over 15 amino acids. Looked up from germline, CDR1 is DFQATT and CDR2 is SNEGSKA (reference sequence). Unmatched junction bases numbered 3, after V lost 3 bases and J lost 4 bases.

The receptor comes from a woman in her 40s with alopecia areata. Some clones in this sample may be carry-over from other donors' samples. The sample in question was whole blood, obtained in connection with sensitization to the hapten diphenylcyclopropenone (DPC). This rearrangement joins TRBV20-1 to TRBJ2-1; 13 bases fit TRBD2. CDR3 sequence reads: CSARGTSGVYNEQFF. The CDR3 bases are TGCAGTGCTAGGGGGACTAGCGGGGTTTACAATGAGCAGTTCTTC.